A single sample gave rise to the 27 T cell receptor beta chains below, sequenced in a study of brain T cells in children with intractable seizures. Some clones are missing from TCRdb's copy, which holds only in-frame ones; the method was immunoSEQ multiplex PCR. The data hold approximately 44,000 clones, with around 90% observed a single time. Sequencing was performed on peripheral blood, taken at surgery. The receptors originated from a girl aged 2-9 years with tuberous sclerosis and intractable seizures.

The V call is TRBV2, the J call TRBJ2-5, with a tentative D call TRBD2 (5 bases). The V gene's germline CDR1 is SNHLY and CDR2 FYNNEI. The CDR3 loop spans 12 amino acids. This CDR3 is CAGGRARETQYF. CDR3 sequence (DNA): TGTGCAGGAGGCCGTGCCCGGGAGACCCAGTACTTC.

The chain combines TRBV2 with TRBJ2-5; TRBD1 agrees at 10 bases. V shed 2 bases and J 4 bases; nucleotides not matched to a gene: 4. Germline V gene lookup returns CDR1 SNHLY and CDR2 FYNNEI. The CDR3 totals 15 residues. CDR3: CASSEQGQGRETQYF. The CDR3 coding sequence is TGTGCCAGCAGTGAACAGGGACAGGGGCGAGAGACCCAGTACTTC.

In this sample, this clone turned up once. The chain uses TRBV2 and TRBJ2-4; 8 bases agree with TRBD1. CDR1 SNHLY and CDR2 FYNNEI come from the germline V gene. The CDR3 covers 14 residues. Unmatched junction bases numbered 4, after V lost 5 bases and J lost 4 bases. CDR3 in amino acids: CASSTDREKNIQYF. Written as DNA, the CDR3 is TGTGCCAGCAGTACGGACAGGGAGAAAAACATTCAGTACTTC.

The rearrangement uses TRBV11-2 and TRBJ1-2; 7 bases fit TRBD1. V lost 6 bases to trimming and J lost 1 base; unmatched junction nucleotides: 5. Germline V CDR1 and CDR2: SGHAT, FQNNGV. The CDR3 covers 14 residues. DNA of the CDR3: TGTGCCAGCAGTGTGGGACAGCTTAACTATGGCTACACCTTC. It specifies CASSVGQLNYGYTF.

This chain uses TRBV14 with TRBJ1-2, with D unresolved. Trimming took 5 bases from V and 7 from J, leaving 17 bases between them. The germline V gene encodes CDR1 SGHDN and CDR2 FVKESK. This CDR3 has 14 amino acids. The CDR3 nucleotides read TGTGCCAGCAGCGTTAGAGGGATTCAGCCTGGCTACACCTTC. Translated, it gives CASSVRGIQPGYTF.

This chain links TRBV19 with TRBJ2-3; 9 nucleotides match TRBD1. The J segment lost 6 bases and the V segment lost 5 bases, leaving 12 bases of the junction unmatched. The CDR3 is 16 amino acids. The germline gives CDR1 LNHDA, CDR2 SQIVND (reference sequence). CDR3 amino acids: CASSANRDRVIDTQYF. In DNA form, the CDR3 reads TGTGCCAGTAGTGCTAACCGGGACAGGGTAATCGATACGCAGTATTTT. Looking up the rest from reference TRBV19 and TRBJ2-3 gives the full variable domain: DGGITQSPKYLFRKEGQNVTLSCEQNLNHDAMYWYRQDPGQGLRLIYYSQIVNDFQKGDIAEGYSVSREKKESFPLTVTSAQKNPTAFYLCASSANRDRVIDTQYFGPGTRLTVL.

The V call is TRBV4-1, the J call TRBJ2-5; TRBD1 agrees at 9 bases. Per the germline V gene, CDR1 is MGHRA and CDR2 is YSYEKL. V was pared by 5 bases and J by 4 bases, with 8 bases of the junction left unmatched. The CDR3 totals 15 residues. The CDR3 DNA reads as TGCGCCAGCAGCGAAGCCGGGACAGGGCGAGAGACCCAGTACTTC. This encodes CASSEAGTGRETQYF.

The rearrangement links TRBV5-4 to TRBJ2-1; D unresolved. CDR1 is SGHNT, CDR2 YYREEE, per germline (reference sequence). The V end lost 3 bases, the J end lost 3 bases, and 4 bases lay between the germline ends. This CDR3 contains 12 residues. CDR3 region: CASSYSYNEQFF. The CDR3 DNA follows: TGTGCCAGCAGCTACAGCTACAATGAGCAGTTCTTC.

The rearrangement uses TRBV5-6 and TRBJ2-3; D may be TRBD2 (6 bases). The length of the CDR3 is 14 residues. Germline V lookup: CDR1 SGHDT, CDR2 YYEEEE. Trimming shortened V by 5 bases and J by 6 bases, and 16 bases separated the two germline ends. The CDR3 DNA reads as TGTGCCAGCAGGTCTCCTCGTGGGGGGGATACGCAGTATTTT. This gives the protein CASRSPRGGDTQYF.

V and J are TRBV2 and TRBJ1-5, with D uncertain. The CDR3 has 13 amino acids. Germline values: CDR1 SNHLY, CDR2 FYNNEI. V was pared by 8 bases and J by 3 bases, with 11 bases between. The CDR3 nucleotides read TGTGCCAGCGCCGCAAGTATCAATCAGCCCCAGCATTTT. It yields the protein CASAASINQPQHF.

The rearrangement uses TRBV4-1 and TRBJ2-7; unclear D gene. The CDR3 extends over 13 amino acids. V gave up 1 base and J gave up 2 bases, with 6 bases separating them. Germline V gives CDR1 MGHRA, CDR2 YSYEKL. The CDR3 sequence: CASSQGGPYEQYF. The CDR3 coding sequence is TGCGCCAGCAGCCAAGGTGGACCCTACGAGCAGTACTTC.

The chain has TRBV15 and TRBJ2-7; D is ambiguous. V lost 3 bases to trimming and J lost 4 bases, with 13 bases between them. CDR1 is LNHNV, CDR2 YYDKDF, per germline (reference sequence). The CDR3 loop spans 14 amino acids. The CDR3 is CATSRYNGPYEQYV. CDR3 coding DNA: TGTGCCACCAGCAGGTATAACGGGCCTTACGAGCAGTACGTC.

The CDR3 coding sequence is TGTGCCAGCAGCCAACCAGGGAGCTCCTACAATGAGCAGTTCTTC. It yields the protein CASSQPGSSYNEQFF. V gene TRBV3-1 (or the pseudogene TRBV3-2) combines with J gene TRBJ2-1; D may correspond to TRBD1 or TRBD2 (5 bases each). CDR3 length equals 15 residues. Germline lookup yields CDR1 LGHDT and CDR2 YNNKEL (reference sequence). The V and J ends lost 2 bases and 0 bases respectively, with 8 bases between them.

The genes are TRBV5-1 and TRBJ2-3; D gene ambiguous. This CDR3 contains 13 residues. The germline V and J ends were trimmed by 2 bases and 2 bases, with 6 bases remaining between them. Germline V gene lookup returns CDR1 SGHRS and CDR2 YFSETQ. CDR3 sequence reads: CASSFPPTDTQYF. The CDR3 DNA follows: TGCGCCAGCAGCTTCCCCCCCACAGATACGCAGTATTTT. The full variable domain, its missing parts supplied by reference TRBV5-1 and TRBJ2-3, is KAGVTQTPRYLIKTRGQQVTLSCSPISGHRSVSWYQQTPGQGLQFLFEYFSETQRNKGNFPGRFSGRQFSNSRSEMNVSTLELGDSALYLCASSFPPTDTQYFGPGTRLTVL.

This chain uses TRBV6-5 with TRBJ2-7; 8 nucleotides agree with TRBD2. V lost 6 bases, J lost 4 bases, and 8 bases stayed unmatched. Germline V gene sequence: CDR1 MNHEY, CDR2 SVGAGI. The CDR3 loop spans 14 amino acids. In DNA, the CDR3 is TGTGCCAGCAGCGTAGTCGGGGGGGGATACGAGCAGTACGTC. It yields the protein CASSVVGGGYEQYV.

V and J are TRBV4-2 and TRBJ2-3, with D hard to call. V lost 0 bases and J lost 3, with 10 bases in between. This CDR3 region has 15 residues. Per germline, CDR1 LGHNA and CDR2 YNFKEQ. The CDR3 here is CASSQDCGRTDTQYF. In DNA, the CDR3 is TGTGCCAGCAGCCAAGATTGCGGAAGAACAGATACGCAGTATTTT.

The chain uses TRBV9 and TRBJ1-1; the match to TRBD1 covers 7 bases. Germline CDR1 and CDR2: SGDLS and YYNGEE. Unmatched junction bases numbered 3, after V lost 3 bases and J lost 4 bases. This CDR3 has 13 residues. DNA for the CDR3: TGTGCCAGCAGCGCAGGGGGGGGCACTGAAGCTTTCTTT. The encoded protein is CASSAGGGTEAFF.

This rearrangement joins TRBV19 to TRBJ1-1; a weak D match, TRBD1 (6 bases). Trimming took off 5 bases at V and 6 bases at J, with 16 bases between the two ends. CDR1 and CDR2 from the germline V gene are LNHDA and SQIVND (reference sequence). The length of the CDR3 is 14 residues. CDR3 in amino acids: CASSRLIPGAEAFF. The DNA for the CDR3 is TGTGCCAGTAGTCGCCTCATCCCAGGGGCTGAAGCTTTCTTT.

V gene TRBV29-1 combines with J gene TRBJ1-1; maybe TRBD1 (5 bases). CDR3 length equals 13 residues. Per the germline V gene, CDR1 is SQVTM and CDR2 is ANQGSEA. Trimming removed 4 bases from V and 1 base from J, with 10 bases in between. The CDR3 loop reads CSVGPGENTEAFF. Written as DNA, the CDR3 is TGCAGCGTTGGGCCGGGGGAGAACACTGAAGCTTTCTTT.

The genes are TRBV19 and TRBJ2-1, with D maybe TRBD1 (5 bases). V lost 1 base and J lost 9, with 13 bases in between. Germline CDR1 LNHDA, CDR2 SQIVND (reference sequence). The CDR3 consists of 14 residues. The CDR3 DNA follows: TGTGCCAGTAGTATAGGTCCCAGGGTGGGTGAGCAGTTCTTC. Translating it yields CASSIGPRVGEQFF.

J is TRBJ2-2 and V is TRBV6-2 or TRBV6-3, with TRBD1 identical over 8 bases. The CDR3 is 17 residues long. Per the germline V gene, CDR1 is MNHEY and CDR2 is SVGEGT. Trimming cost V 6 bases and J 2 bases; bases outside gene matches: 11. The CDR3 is CASSRRDRTFNTGELFF. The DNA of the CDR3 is TGTGCCAGCAGCCGCAGGGACAGGACTTTTAACACCGGGGAGCTGTTTTTT.

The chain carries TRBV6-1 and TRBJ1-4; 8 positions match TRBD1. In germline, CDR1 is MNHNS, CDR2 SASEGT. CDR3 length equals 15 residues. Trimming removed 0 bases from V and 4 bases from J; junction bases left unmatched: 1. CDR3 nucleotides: TGTGCCAGCAGTGAAGCAACAGGGGGTAATGAAAAACTGTTTTTT. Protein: CASSEATGGNEKLFF.

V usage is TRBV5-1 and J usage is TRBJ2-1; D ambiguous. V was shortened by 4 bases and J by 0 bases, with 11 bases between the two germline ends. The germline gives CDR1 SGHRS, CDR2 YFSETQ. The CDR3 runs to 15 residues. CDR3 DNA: TGCGCCAGCAGCCCCCAAACGGGCTCCTACAATGAGCAGTTCTTC. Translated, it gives CASSPQTGSYNEQFF.

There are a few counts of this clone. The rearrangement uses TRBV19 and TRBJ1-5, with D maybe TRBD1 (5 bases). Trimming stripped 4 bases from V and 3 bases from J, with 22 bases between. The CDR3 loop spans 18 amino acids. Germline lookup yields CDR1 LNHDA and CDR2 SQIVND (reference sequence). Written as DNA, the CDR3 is TGTGCCAGTAGTACCAGAAGGCTGACAGCCACTAACAATCAGCCCCAGCATTTT. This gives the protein CASSTRRLTATNNQPQHF.

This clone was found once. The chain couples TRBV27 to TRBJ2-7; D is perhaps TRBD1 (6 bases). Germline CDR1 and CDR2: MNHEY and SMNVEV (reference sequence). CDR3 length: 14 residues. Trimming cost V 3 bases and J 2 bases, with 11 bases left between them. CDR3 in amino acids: CASSLSRGPYEQYF. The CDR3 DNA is TGTGCCAGCAGTTTGTCCAGGGGCCCCTACGAGCAGTACTTC.

CDR3 in DNA: TGTGCCAGCAGTGAGACCGCCACCTATGGCTACACCTTC. Protein product: CASSETATYGYTF. The J gene is TRBJ1-2, the V gene TRBV12-3 or TRBV12-4; no clear D. Trimming removed 5 bases from V and 4 bases from J, with 11 bases in between. The length of the CDR3 is 13 residues.

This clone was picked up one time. The CDR3 DNA reads as TGTGCCAGCAGCTTGACGGCTCCTCTCCAAGAGACCCAGTACTTC. Its protein product is CASSLTAPLQETQYF. The chain employs TRBV7-9 and TRBJ2-5; D ambiguous. The CDR3 is 15 amino acids. CDR1 is SEHNR and CDR2 is FQNEAQ in the germline V gene (reference sequence). V was pared by 3 bases and J by 1 base, with 12 bases between.